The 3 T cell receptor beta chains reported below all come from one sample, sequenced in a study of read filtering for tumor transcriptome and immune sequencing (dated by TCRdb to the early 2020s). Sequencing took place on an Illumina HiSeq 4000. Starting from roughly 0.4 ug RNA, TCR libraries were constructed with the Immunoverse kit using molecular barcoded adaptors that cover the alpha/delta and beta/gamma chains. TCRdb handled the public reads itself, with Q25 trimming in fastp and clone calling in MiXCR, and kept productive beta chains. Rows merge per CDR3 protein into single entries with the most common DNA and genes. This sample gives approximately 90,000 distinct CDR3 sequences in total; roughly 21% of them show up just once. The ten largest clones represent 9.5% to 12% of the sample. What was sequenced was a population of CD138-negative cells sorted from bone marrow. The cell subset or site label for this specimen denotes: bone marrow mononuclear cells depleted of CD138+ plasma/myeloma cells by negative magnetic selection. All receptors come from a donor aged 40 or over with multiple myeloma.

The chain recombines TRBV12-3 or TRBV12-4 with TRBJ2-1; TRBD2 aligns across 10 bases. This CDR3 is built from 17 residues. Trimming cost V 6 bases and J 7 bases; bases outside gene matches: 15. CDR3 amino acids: CASSLAAGGTFGNEQFF. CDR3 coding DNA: TGTGCCAGCAGCCTTGCAGCGGGGGGGACCTTTGGGAATGAGCAGTTCTTC.

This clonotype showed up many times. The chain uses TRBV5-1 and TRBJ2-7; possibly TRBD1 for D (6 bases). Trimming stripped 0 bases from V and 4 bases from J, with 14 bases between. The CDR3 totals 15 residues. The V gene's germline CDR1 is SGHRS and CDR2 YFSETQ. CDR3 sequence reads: CASSLAGGGTYEQYF. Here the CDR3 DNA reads TGCGCCAGCAGCTTGGCCGGTGGGGGCACTTACGAGCAGTACTTC. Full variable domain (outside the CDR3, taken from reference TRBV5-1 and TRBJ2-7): KAGVTQTPRYLIKTRGQQVTLSCSPISGHRSVSWYQQTPGQGLQFLFEYFSETQRNKGNFPGRFSGRQFSNSRSEMNVSTLELGDSALYLCASSLAGGGTYEQYFGPGTRLTVT.

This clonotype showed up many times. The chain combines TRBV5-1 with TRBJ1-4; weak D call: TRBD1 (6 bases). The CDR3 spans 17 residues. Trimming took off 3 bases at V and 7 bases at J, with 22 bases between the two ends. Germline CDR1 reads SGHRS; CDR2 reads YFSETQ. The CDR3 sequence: CASSWARSKGEREKLFF. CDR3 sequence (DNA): TGCGCCAGCAGCTGGGCGAGGAGTAAGGGGGAACGTGAAAAACTGTTTTTT.